This passage covers 6 T cell receptor beta chains from one sample sequenced in a study of blood T cell repertoires in COVID-19. Some clones are missing from TCRdb's copy, which holds only in-frame ones; the method was immunoSEQ multiplex PCR. The sample lists roughly 570,000 clones, roughly 91% occurring once. Material: peripheral blood. The receptors originated from a woman aged 45-65 years with COVID-19, enrolled during active disease.

The chain combines TRBV7-9 with TRBJ2-7; 10 nucleotides line up with TRBD1. Trimming cost V 3 bases and J 4 bases; bases outside gene matches: 3. The CDR3 is made up of 14 amino acids. The germline CDR1 and CDR2 sequences are SEHNR and FQNEAQ (reference sequence). The DNA for the CDR3 is TGTGCCAGCAGCTTCGGGACAGGGGTTTACGAGCAGTACTTC. Translating gives CASSFGTGVYEQYF.

V gene TRBV5-1 combines with J gene TRBJ2-3; D is unresolved. The CDR3 loop spans 15 amino acids. Germline CDR1 reads SGHRS; CDR2 reads YFSETQ. V lost 0 bases and J lost 0, with 8 bases in between. The CDR3 reads CASSLGHSSTDTQYF. The CDR3 DNA sequence: TGCGCCAGCAGCTTGGGACACTCGAGCACAGATACGCAGTATTTT.

The V gene is TRBV5-1, the J gene TRBJ2-7; no reliable D call. The germline V gene encodes CDR1 SGHRS and CDR2 YFSETQ. The CDR3 is 12 amino acids. Trimming pared 4 bases from V and 5 bases from J, leaving 10 bases between. The CDR3 spells CASSLADNEQYF. CDR3 bases: TGCGCCAGCAGCCTGGCCGACAACGAGCAGTACTTC.

This clone has only one observation. The chain joins TRBV5-4 to TRBJ2-7; the match to TRBD1 covers 8 bases. This CDR3 has 13 residues. V was clipped by 0 bases and J by 8 bases; unmatched bases: 4. The germline V gene encodes CDR1 SGHNT and CDR2 YYREEE (reference sequence). The CDR3 DNA reads TGTGCCAGCAGCTTGGGGTCAGGGGGCAAGCAGTACTTC. Translated: CASSLGSGGKQYF.

The rearrangement links TRBV6-5 to TRBJ2-1; TRBD2 agrees at 7 bases. The CDR3 sequence is 15 residues long. Germline CDR1 and CDR2: MNHEY and SVGAGI. Trimming removed 2 bases from V and 3 bases from J; junction bases left unmatched: 4. The CDR3 coding sequence is TGTGCCAGCAGTTACGCTAGCGGAGACTACAATGAGCAGTTCTTC. Residues: CASSYASGDYNEQFF.

The rearrangement links TRBV25-1 to TRBJ2-1; 8 bases are a match to TRBD2. This CDR3 comprises 15 residues. Germline assignment: CDR1 MGHDK and CDR2 SYGVNS. The V gene end was trimmed by 5 bases and the J gene end by 3 bases; junction bases not matched to a gene: 6. This chain's CDR3 is CASSKPGTSYNEQFF. CDR3 coding DNA: TGTGCCAGCAGTAAACCCGGGACTAGCTACAATGAGCAGTTCTTC.